Here is one T cell receptor beta chain with its context. The antigen is undetermined. This sample stems from a study of cytomegalovirus exposure and HLA in healthy donors. Broader study findings: The HLA-A and HLA-B alleles of most subjects were reportedly predicted accurately from TCR beta sequences. TCR beta chains associated with HLA were, in a later analysis, more clonally expanded than equally common others.

Germline V gives CDR1 SGDLS, CDR2 YYNGEE. V trimming: 0 bases; J trimming: 4 bases; junction bases outside the gene matches: 5. The CDR3 spans 15 residues. PCR involved 60 Vbeta and 13 Jbeta primers. Generated by immunoSEQ multiplex PCR, the TCRdb table keeps only in-frame clones and is missing some. Among some 120,000 clones listed, 77% were seen once. The clonotype was recovered from a man aged 35-49 years in good health and CMV-seropositive. The rearrangement joins TRBV9 to TRBJ1-2; 8 positions agree with TRBD1. Sequences were obtained from PBMCs. The DNA of the CDR3 is TGTGCCAGCAGCGTAGGCGGACAGGGTGGCTATGGCTACACCTTC. Protein: CASSVGGQGGYGYTF.